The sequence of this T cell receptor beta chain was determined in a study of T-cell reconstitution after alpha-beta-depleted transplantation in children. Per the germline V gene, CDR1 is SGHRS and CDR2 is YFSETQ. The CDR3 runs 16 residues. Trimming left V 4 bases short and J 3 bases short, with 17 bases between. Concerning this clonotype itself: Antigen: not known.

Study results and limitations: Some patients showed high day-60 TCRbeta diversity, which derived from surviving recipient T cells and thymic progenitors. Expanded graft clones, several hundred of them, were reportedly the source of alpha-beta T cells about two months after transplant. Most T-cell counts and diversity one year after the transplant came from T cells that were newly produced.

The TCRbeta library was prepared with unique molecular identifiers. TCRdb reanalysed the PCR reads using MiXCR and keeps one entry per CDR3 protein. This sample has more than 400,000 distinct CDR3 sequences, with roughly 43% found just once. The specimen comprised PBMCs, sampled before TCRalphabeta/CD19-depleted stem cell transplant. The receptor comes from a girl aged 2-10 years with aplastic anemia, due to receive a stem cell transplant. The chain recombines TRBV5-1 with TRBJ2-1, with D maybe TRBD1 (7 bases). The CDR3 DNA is TGCGCCAGCAGCCCGTCGACAGGGACTGGCTACAATGAGCAGTTCTTC. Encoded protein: CASSPSTGTGYNEQFF.